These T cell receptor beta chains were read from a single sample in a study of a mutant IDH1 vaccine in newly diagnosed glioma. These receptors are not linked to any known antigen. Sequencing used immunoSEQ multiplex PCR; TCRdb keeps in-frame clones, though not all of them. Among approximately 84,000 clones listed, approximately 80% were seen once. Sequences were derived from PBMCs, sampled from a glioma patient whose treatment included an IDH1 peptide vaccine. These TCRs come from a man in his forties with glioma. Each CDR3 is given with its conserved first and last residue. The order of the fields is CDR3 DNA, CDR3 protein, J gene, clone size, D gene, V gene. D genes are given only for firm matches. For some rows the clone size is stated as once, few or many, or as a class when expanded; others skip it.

CDR3nt: TGTGCCAGCAGTGAAGGTATGTTCGACAATGAGCAGTTCTTC; CDR3aa: CASSEGMFDNEQFF; j_gene: TRBJ2-1; abundance: NA; d_gene: NA; v_gene: TRBV6-4
CDR3nt: TGTGCCAGCAGTTACTCAGGGGCTAGCGGAGCCTACGAGCAGTACTTC; CDR3aa: CASSYSGASGAYEQYF; j_gene: TRBJ2-7; abundance: NA; d_gene: TRBD2; v_gene: TRBV6-6
CDR3nt: TGTGCCTGGAGTAGATCGCCAAGCAATCAGCCCCAGCATTTT; CDR3aa: CAWSRSPSNQPQHF; j_gene: TRBJ1-5; abundance: NA; d_gene: NA; v_gene: TRBV30
CDR3nt: TGTGCCAGCGGCAAAGTGGCAGGAAACGACGGGGAGCTGTTTTTT; CDR3aa: CASGKVAGNDGELFF; j_gene: TRBJ2-2; abundance: NA; d_gene: NA; v_gene: TRBV21-1
CDR3nt: TGCAGTGCTGTTTCATACTACGAGCAGTACTTC; CDR3aa: CSAVSYYEQYF; j_gene: TRBJ2-7; abundance: NA; d_gene: NA; v_gene: TRBV20-1
CDR3nt: TGTGCCAGCACAGACTTCGGGTATGGCTACACCTTC; CDR3aa: CASTDFGYGYTF; j_gene: TRBJ1-2; abundance: once; d_gene: NA; v_gene: TRBV28
CDR3nt: TGTGCCAGCAGCGTAGGTTGGGGAGAGAATGAGCAGTTCTTC; CDR3aa: CASSVGWGENEQFF; j_gene: TRBJ2-1; abundance: once; d_gene: NA; v_gene: TRBV9
CDR3nt: TGTGCCAGTAGCGACCCGGGACAGGAGGTACGCAATCAGCCCCAGCATTTT; CDR3aa: CASSDPGQEVRNQPQHF; j_gene: TRBJ1-5; abundance: NA; d_gene: TRBD1; v_gene: TRBV19
CDR3nt: TGTGCCAGCAGGGCAGGGGGTGATGAGCAGTTCTTC; CDR3aa: CASRAGGDEQFF; j_gene: TRBJ2-1; abundance: NA; d_gene: TRBD1; v_gene: TRBV2
CDR3nt: TGTGCCCATTCGGGGGGGTTCACAGATACGCAGTATTTT; CDR3aa: CAHSGGFTDTQYF; j_gene: TRBJ2-3; abundance: NA; d_gene: TRBD2; v_gene: TRBV11-2
CDR3nt: TGTGCCAGCAGCTTGAACAGGGAAAACACCGGGGAGCTGTTTTTT; CDR3aa: CASSLNRENTGELFF; j_gene: TRBJ2-2; abundance: NA; d_gene: NA; v_gene: TRBV5-4
CDR3nt: TGTGCCAGCAGCTTCGGCCGGGACAGGAACTATGGCTACACCTTC; CDR3aa: CASSFGRDRNYGYTF; j_gene: TRBJ1-2; abundance: NA; d_gene: TRBD1; v_gene: TRBV5-4
CDR3nt: TGCAGCACCCGACAGGGGCCGGCCTACAATGAGCAGTTCTTC; CDR3aa: CSTRQGPAYNEQFF; j_gene: TRBJ2-1; abundance: NA; d_gene: TRBD1; v_gene: TRBV29-1
CDR3nt: TGTGCCAGCAGATCCCTTATTACGGGAGCCTCCTACGAGCAGTACTTC; CDR3aa: CASRSLITGASYEQYF; j_gene: TRBJ2-7; abundance: once; d_gene: NA; v_gene: TRBV27
CDR3nt: TGTGCCAGCAGCCAAGAATCCCATGGCTACACCTTC; CDR3aa: CASSQESHGYTF; j_gene: TRBJ1-2; abundance: NA; d_gene: NA; v_gene: TRBV5-6
CDR3nt: TGTGCCAGCAGCGTAGGGCTAGCGGGAGAGACCCAGTACTTC; CDR3aa: CASSVGLAGETQYF; j_gene: TRBJ2-5; abundance: NA; d_gene: TRBD2; v_gene: TRBV9
CDR3nt: TGTGCTAGTGGTCGACAGGGGTCTTACGAGCAGTACTTC; CDR3aa: CASGRQGSYEQYF; j_gene: TRBJ2-7; abundance: once; d_gene: TRBD1; v_gene: TRBV12-5
CDR3nt: TGCGCCAGCAGCCAAGATTTCCAGGGGAAGTATGGCTACACCTTC; CDR3aa: CASSQDFQGKYGYTF; j_gene: TRBJ1-2; abundance: NA; d_gene: NA; v_gene: TRBV4-3